This entry describes one T cell receptor (beta chain). This entry belongs to a study of T-cell memory formation after mild COVID-19. On the study more broadly: For the most part, TCR clusters were specific to one donor.

One entry per CDR3 protein, called by TCRdb with MiXCR from the 5' RACE reads. The sample shows about 470,000 distinct CDR3 sequences, over 15% of them seen only once. The clonotype comes from an adult woman who had mild COVID-19 (a few samples of this study predate the infection). Cell type and time point are not known. The specimen was PBMCs or a T cell subset sorted from them (not recorded which).

The CDR3 loop is CASSYGQGAIPEAFF. Written as DNA, the CDR3 is TGCGCCAGCAGCTACGGACAGGGGGCAATCCCTGAAGCTTTCTTT. The chain carries TRBV5-1 and TRBJ1-1; 11 nucleotides agree with TRBD1. Germline lookup yields CDR1 SGHRS and CDR2 YFSETQ. V lost 3 bases, J lost 6 bases, and 7 bases stayed unmatched. The CDR3 consists of 15 residues.